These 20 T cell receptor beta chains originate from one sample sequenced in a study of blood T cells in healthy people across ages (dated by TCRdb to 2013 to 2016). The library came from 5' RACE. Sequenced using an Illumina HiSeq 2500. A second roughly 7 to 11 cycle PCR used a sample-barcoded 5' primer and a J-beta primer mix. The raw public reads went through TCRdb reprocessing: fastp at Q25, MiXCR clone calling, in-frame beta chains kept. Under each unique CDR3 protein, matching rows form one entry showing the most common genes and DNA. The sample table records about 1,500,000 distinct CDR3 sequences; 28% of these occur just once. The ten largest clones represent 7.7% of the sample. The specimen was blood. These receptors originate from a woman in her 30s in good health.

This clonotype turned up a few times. The CDR3 here is CSASNRREYNEQFF. CDR3 coding DNA: TGCAGTGCTAGCAATCGGAGGGAGTACAATGAGCAGTTCTTC. V gene TRBV20-1 combines with J gene TRBJ2-1; tentatively, D is TRBD2 (6 bases). Germline loops: CDR1 DFQATT, CDR2 SNEGSKA (reference sequence). V shed 3 bases and J shed 4 bases, with 13 bases lying between them. This CDR3 is 14 amino acids long.

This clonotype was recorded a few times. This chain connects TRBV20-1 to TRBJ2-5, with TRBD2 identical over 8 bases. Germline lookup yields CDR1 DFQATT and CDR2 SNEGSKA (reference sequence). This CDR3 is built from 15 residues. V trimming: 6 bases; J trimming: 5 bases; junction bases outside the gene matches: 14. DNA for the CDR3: TGCAGTGCCCCGGGGGAGAGCGGGGGAGGGGAGACCCAGTACTTC. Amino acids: CSAPGESGGGETQYF.

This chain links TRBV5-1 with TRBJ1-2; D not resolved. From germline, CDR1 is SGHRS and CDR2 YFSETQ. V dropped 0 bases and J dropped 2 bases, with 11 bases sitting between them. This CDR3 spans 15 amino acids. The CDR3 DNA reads TGCGCCAGCAGCTTGGGACCAGCAAGAAACTATGGCTACACCTTC. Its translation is CASSLGPARNYGYTF. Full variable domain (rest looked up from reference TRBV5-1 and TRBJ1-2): KAGVTQTPRYLIKTRGQQVTLSCSPISGHRSVSWYQQTPGQGLQFLFEYFSETQRNKGNFPGRFSGRQFSNSRSEMNVSTLELGDSALYLCASSLGPARNYGYTFGSGTRLTVV.

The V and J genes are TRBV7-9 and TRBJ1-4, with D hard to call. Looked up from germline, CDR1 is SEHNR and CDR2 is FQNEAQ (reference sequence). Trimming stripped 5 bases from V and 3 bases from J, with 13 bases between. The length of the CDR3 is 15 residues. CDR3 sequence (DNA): TGTGCCAGCAGCCTATCAGTAGGGCCTAATGAAAAACTGTTTTTT. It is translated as CASSLSVGPNEKLFF.

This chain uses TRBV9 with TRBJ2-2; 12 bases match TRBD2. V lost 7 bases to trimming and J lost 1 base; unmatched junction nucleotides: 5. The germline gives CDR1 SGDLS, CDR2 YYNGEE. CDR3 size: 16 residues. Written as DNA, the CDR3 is TGTGCCAGCGGCGAGACTAGCGGGGGGAACACCGGGGAGCTGTTTTTT. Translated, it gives CASGETSGGNTGELFF.

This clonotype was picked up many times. Here the CDR3 reads CASSQGATEAFF. The CDR3 nucleotides read TGCGCCAGCAGCCAAGGGGCCACTGAAGCTTTCTTT. The chain has TRBV4-1 and TRBJ1-1; no clear D gene. The CDR3 consists of 12 residues. Germline-derived CDR1 and CDR2 are MGHRA and YSYEKL. V lost 1 base, J lost 4 bases, and 4 bases lay in between.

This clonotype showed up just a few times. CDR3 loop: CASNRQDGGYEQYF. Written as DNA, the CDR3 is TGTGCCAGCAATCGCCAGGATGGGGGATACGAGCAGTACTTC. V usage is TRBV7-9 and J usage is TRBJ2-7; D tentatively reads TRBD1 or TRBD2 (5 bases each). The V end lost 7 bases, the J end lost 4 bases, and 17 bases lay between the germline ends. The CDR3 is made up of 14 amino acids. Germline V gene data show CDR1 as SEHNR and CDR2 as FQNEAQ (reference sequence).

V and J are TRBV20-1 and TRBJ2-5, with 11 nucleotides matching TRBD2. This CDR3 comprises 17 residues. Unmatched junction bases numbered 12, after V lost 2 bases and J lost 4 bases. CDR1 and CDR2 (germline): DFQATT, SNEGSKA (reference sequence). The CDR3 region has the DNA TGCAGTGCTAGACCGATTTTAGCGGGAGGGCCAGGAGAGACCCAGTACTTC. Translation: CSARPILAGGPGETQYF.

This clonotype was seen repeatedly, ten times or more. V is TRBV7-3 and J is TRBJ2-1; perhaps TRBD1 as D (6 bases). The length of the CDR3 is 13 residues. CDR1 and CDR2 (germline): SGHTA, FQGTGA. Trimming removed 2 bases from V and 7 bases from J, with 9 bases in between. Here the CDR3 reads CASSLDGQNEQFF. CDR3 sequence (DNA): TGTGCCAGCAGCTTAGACGGACAGAATGAGCAGTTCTTC.

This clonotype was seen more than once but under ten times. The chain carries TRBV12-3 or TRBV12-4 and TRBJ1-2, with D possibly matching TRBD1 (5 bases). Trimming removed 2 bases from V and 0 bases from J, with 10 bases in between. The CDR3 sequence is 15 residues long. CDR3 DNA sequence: TGTGCCAGCAGTTTAAAAGAGACAGCTAACTATGGCTACACCTTC. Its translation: CASSLKETANYGYTF.

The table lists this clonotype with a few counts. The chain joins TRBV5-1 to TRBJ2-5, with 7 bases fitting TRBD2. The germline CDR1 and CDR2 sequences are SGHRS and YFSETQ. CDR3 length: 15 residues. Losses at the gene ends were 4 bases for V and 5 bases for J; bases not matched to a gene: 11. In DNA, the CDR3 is TGCGCCAGCAGCGCCCAGCGGGACTGGTGGGAGACCCAGTACTTC. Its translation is CASSAQRDWWETQYF.

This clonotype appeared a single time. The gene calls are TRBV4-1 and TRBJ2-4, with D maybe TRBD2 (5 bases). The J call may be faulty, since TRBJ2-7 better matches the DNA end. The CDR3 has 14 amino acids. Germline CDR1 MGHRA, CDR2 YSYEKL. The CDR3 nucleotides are TGCGCCAGCAGCCAAGTGGGTGAGGGCTGCGAGCAGTACTTC. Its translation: CASSQVGEGCEQYF.

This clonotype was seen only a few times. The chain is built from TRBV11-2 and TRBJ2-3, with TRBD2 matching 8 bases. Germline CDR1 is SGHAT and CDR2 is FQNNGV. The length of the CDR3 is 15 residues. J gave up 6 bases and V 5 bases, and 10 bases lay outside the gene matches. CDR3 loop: CASSTTGGSRDTQYF. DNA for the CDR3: TGTGCCAGCAGCACCACGGGAGGGAGCCGGGATACGCAGTATTTT. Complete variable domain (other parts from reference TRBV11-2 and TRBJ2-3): EAGVAQSPRYKIIEKRQSVAFWCNPISGHATLYWYQQILGQGPKLLIQFQNNGVVDDSQLPKDRFSAERLKGVDSTLKIQPAKLEDSAVYLCASSTTGGSRDTQYFGPGTRLTVL.

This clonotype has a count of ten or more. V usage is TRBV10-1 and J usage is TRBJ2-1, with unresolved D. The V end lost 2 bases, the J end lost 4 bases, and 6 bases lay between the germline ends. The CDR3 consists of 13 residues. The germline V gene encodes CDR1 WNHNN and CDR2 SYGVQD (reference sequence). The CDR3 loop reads CASSEHRYNEQFF. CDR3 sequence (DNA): TGCGCCAGCAGTGAGCACCGATACAATGAGCAGTTCTTC.

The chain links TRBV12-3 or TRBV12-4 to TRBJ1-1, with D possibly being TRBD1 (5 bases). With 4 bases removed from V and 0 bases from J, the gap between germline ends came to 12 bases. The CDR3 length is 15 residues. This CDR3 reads CASSSGSYLNTEAFF. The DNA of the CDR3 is TGTGCCAGCAGTTCAGGGAGTTATTTGAACACTGAAGCTTTCTTT.

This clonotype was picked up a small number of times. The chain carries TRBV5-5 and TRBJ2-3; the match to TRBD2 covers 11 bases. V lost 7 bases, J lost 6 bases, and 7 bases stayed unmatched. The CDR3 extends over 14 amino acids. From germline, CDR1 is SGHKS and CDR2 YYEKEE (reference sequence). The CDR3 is CASGLAGGGDTQYF. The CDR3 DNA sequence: TGTGCCAGCGGGCTAGCGGGGGGCGGGGATACGCAGTATTTT.

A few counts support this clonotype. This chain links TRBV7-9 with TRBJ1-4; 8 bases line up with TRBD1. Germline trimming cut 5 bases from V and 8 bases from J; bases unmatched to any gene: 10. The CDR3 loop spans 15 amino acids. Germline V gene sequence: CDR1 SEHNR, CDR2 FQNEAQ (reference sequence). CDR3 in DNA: TGTGCCAGCAGCGCGTACAGGGGGGAGGAGGAAAAACTGTTTTTT. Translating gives CASSAYRGEEEKLFF.

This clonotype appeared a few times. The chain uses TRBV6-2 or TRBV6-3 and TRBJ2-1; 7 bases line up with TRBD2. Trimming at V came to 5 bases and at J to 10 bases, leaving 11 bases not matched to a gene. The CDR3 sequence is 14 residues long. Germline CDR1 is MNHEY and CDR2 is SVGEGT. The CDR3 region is CASSTGGRPREQFF. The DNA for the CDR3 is TGTGCCAGCAGTACTGGCGGGAGACCCAGGGAGCAGTTCTTC.

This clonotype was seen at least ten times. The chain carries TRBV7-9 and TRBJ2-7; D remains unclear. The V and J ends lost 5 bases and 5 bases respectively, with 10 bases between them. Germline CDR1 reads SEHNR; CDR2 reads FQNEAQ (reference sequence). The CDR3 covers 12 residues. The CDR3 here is CASSPSNHEQYF. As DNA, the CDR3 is TGTGCCAGCAGCCCCAGCAACCACGAGCAGTACTTC.

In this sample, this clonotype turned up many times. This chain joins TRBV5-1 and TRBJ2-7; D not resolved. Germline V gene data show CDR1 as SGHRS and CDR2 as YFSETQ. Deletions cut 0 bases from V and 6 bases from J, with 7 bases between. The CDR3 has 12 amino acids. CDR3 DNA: TGCGCCAGCAGCTTGGTGGGTCGCGAGCAGTACTTC. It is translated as CASSLVGREQYF.